Below, 6 T cell receptor beta chains from the same sample are listed, as sequenced in a study of response to subunit inactivated influenza vaccine. One entry per CDR3 protein, called by TCRdb with MiXCR from the RT-PCR reads. This table has about 650,000 distinct CDR3 sequences, roughly 14% appearing once. The material was PBMCs from blood, obtained approximately 13 days after vaccination. The source of these receptors is a man aged 50-60 years who received an inactivated influenza vaccine.

This clonotype came up a few times. The chain joins TRBV11-2 to TRBJ2-5; 8 positions agree with TRBD1. The junction had 7 bases not matched to a gene; V was cut back by 3 bases and J by 1 base. Germline V gene lookup returns CDR1 SGHAT and CDR2 FQNNGV. The CDR3 totals 16 residues. CDR3 bases: TGTGCCAGCAGCTTCGGGACAGGACCTGTCCAAGAGACCCAGTACTTC. It yields the protein CASSFGTGPVQETQYF. Full variable domain (missing parts from reference TRBV11-2 and TRBJ2-5): EAGVAQSPRYKIIEKRQSVAFWCNPISGHATLYWYQQILGQGPKLLIQFQNNGVVDDSQLPKDRFSAERLKGVDSTLKIQPAKLEDSAVYLCASSFGTGPVQETQYFGPGTRLLVL.

This clonotype was observed a handful of times. V gene TRBV12-3 or TRBV12-4 combines with J gene TRBJ1-4; D is undetermined. This CDR3 has 12 residues. V lost 8 bases and J 0 bases, leaving 4 bases between the germline ends. In DNA, the CDR3 is TGTGCCAGCCGTGCAACTAATGAAAAACTGTTTTTT. Amino acid sequence: CASRATNEKLFF.

This clonotype turned up a few times. In DNA, the CDR3 is TGTGCCAGCAGCCAAGAATTTAGCGGGGCCCAGTACTTC. It yields the protein CASSQEFSGAQYF. J is TRBJ2-5 and V is TRBV4-2; 8 bases are a match to TRBD2. This CDR3 has 13 residues. The ends lost 0 bases at V and 9 bases at J; junction bases unmatched: 3. CDR1 is LGHNA, CDR2 YNFKEQ, per germline.

This clonotype was seen more than once but under ten times. The rearrangement uses TRBV28 and TRBJ2-7; 9 nucleotides agree with TRBD1. The trim removed 6 bases at V and 5 bases at J, leaving 11 bases unmatched. This CDR3 has 15 residues. Germline CDR1 MDHEN, CDR2 SYDVKM. This CDR3 reads CASRLSVGTGHEQYF. The CDR3 DNA sequence: TGTGCCAGCAGACTCTCCGTTGGGACAGGGCACGAGCAGTACTTC.

The chain uses TRBV6-2 or TRBV6-3 and TRBJ2-5; TRBD2 aligns across 8 bases. From germline, CDR1 is MNHEY and CDR2 SVGEGT. Losses at the gene ends were 0 bases for V and 6 bases for J; bases not matched to a gene: 12. CDR3 length equals 17 residues. The CDR3 spells CASSYSKTSDLVKTQYF. The DNA for the CDR3 is TGTGCCAGCAGTTACTCGAAGACTAGCGATCTGGTGAAGACCCAGTACTTC.

Only a few counts were recorded for this clonotype. This sequence joins TRBV20-1 and TRBJ2-1; D possibly corresponds to TRBD2 (5 bases). Trimming stripped 6 bases from V and 3 bases from J, with 27 bases between. This CDR3 spans 18 amino acids. Germline CDR1 and CDR2: DFQATT and SNEGSKA (reference sequence). The CDR3 DNA reads as TGCAGTGCCCTCCGGGGTGGTAGCGAACTATTACTCTACAATGAGCAGTTCTTC. It translates to CSALRGGSELLLYNEQFF.